What follows are 10 T cell receptor beta chains derived from one specimen sequenced in a study of blood T cell repertoires in COVID-19. Clones were read by immunoSEQ multiplex PCR, and TCRdb kept only the in-frame ones, dropping some. The sample has 23,000 or so clones, roughly 88% seen once. Input material: peripheral blood. Receptor source: a human donor with active COVID-19. The donor label of this sample is uncertain.

The chain employs TRBV27 and TRBJ1-5, with 8 positions matching TRBD1. The CDR3 has 13 residues. With 2 bases clipped from V and 11 bases from J, the junction kept 5 bases outside the gene matches. Germline CDR1 MNHEY, CDR2 SMNVEV (reference sequence). The CDR3 bases are TGTGCCAGCAGTTTAGCCCGACAGGGGTCCCAGCATTTT. Translating gives CASSLARQGSQHF.

This chain links TRBV19 with TRBJ2-1, with TRBD2 matching over 7 bases. CDR3 length: 13 residues. Germline CDR1 LNHDA, CDR2 SQIVND (reference sequence). Germline trimming cut 7 bases from V and 11 bases from J; bases unmatched to any gene: 11. The CDR3 reads CASNRRDSGQQFF. The CDR3 nucleotides read TGTGCCAGTAACCGGAGGGATAGCGGGCAGCAGTTCTTC.

The chain combines TRBV9 with TRBJ2-1; TRBD2 matches at 10 bases. The CDR3 length is 20 residues. Germline V gene sequence: CDR1 SGDLS, CDR2 YYNGEE. V lost 4 bases to trimming and J lost 0 bases; unmatched junction nucleotides: 16. The CDR3 loop is CASSLFPGLAVKSSYNEQFF. For the CDR3, the DNA is TGTGCCAGCAGCCTCTTCCCCGGACTAGCGGTTAAGAGCTCCTACAATGAGCAGTTCTTC. Drawing the rest from reference TRBV9 and TRBJ2-1, the complete variable domain is DSGVTQTPKHLITATGQRVTLRCSPRSGDLSVYWYQQSLDQGLQFLIQYYNGEERAKGNILERFSAQQFPDLHSELNLSSLELGDSALYFCASSLFPGLAVKSSYNEQFFGPGTRLTVL.

The chain is built from TRBV28 and TRBJ2-7; 9 nucleotides match TRBD1. The CDR3 length is 15 residues. CDR1 and CDR2 (germline): MDHEN, SYDVKM. The ends lost 4 bases at V and 3 bases at J; junction bases unmatched: 7. CDR3 protein: CASSSPGQGNYEQYF. The CDR3 nucleotides are TGTGCCAGCAGTTCTCCGGGACAGGGTAACTACGAGCAGTACTTC.

The rearrangement links TRBV2 to TRBJ2-6, with D unclear. The germline V and J ends were trimmed by 2 bases and 0 bases, with 5 bases remaining between them. CDR3 length equals 15 residues. The V gene's germline CDR1 is SNHLY and CDR2 FYNNEI. DNA for the CDR3: TGTGCCAGCAGTGAATCCGGCTCTGGGGCCAACGTCCTGACTTTC. The encoded protein is CASSESGSGANVLTF.

The chain has TRBV27 and TRBJ2-3; 14 bases align to TRBD2. The CDR3 has 16 amino acids. Unmatched junction bases numbered 5, after V lost 5 bases and J lost 4 bases. CDR1 MNHEY and CDR2 SMNVEV come from the germline V gene (reference sequence). CDR3 amino acids: CASSHGLAGGADTQYF. Here the CDR3 DNA reads TGTGCCAGCAGTCACGGACTAGCGGGAGGCGCAGATACGCAGTATTTT.

The chain has TRBV12-5 and TRBJ1-2, with 7 bases identical to TRBD1. In germline, CDR1 is LGHNT, CDR2 FRNRAP. The CDR3 extends over 15 amino acids. V lost 5 bases and J lost 0; bases outside the gene matches: 6. The CDR3: CASGVDRIPNYGYTF. Here the CDR3 DNA reads TGTGCTAGTGGTGTGGACAGGATTCCTAACTATGGCTACACCTTC.

CDR3 loop: CATLQGGRAEAFF. The DNA for the CDR3 is TGTGCCACCCTACAGGGCGGAAGGGCTGAAGCTTTCTTT. The rearrangement joins TRBV28 to TRBJ1-1; a possible D gene is TRBD1 (6 bases). V lost 10 bases and J lost 6, with 18 bases in between. The CDR3 loop spans 13 amino acids. Germline V lookup: CDR1 MDHEN, CDR2 SYDVKM.

This rearrangement joins TRBV5-1 to TRBJ1-5, with D perhaps matching TRBD1 (6 bases). Germline loops: CDR1 SGHRS, CDR2 YFSETQ. Deletions cut 0 bases from V and 4 bases from J, with 11 bases between. The CDR3 length is 15 residues. The CDR3 coding sequence is TGCGCCAGCAGCTTGGCAGGGGACGGAAATCAGCCCCAGCATTTT. This gives the protein CASSLAGDGNQPQHF.

By share, this clone counts as medium-sized. The genes are TRBV7-8 and TRBJ2-7; D is perhaps TRBD1 (6 bases). The CDR3 length is 14 residues. The V gene lost 4 bases and the J gene lost 3 bases, with 13 bases spanning the gap. Germline loops: CDR1 SGHVS, CDR2 FQNEAQ. This chain's CDR3 is CASSSTTGSYEQYF. CDR3 bases: TGTGCCAGCAGCTCGACTACAGGGAGCTACGAGCAGTACTTC. Together with reference TRBV7-8 and TRBJ2-7, the CDR3 gives the full variable domain: GAGVSQSPRYKVAKRGQDVALRCDPISGHVSLFWYQQALGQGPEFLTYFQNEAQLDKSGLPSDRFFAERPEGSVSTLKIQRTQQEDSAVYLCASSSTTGSYEQYFGPGTRLTVT.